This TCR beta chain comes out of a study of human T cells and chemical hapten exposure. Individual cDNA molecules (in the library) carried attached unique molecular identifiers. Each CDR3 protein is one row after TCRdb ran MiXCR on the RACE reads. The table has roughly 180,000 distinct CDR3 sequences, about 22% seen once. Sample time point: patch test 1, 2 weeks after DPC sensitization. Described treatment: therapeutic diphenylcyclopropenone sensitization with weekly scalp DPC. This clonotype has a handful of counts. This specimen was whole blood, taken in connection with sensitization to the hapten diphenylcyclopropenone (DPC). This TCR came from a woman aged 50 to 60 with alopecia areata. Some clones in this sample may be carry-over from other donors' samples.

The CDR3 sequence is CSARRDFDNSPLHF. The CDR3 nucleotides read TGCAGTGCTAGGAGGGATTTCGACAATTCACCCCTCCACTTT. The chain recombines TRBV20-1 with TRBJ1-6, with D hard to call. The CDR3 has 14 amino acids. Germline V gene data show CDR1 as DFQATT and CDR2 as SNEGSKA (reference sequence). Trimming pared 3 bases from V and 7 bases from J, leaving 13 bases between.